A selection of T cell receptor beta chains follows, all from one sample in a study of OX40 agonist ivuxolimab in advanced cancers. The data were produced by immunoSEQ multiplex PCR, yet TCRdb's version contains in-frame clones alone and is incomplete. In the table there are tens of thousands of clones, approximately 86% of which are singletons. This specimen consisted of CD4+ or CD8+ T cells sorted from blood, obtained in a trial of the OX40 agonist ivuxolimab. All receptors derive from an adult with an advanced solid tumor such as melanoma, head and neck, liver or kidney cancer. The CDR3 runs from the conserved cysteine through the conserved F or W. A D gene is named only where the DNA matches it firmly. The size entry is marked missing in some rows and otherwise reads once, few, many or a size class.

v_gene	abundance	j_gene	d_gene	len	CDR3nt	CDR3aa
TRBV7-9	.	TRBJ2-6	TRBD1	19	TGTGCCAGCAGCCCTTTGTTCGAGACAGGGGGGGCTGGGGCCAACGTCCTGACTTTC	CASSPLFETGGAGANVLTF
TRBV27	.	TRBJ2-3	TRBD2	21	TGTGCCAGCAGTTTACTGCCCTCCCGGGGACTAGTCCTCCTGGGCACAGATACGCAGTATTTT	CASSLLPSRGLVLLGTDTQYF
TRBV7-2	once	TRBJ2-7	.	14	TGTGCCAGCAGCTCGAGGGTAGGAGGGGACGAGCAGTACTTC	CASSSRVGGDEQYF
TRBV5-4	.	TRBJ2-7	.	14	TGTGCCAGCAGCAAGAAGGATAGCTCCTACGAGCAGTACTTC	CASSKKDSSYEQYF
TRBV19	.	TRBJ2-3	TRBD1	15	TGTGCCAGTAGTAGGGACAGACTCAGCTCAGATACGCAGTATTTT	CASSRDRLSSDTQYF
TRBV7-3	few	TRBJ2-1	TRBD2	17	TGTGCCAGCAGCTCCCAACCTATAAGCGGGGGGGCTTATGAGCAGTTCTTC	CASSSQPISGGAYEQFF
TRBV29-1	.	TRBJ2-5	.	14	TGCAGCGTCCCACCAGGGGGGGCGCGGGAGACCCAGTACTTC	CSVPPGGARETQYF
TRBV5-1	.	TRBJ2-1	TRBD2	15	TGCGCCAGCAGCTCGACTAGCGGGGGCTACAATGAGCAGTTCTTC	CASSSTSGGYNEQFF
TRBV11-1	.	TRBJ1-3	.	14	TGTGCCAGCAGCAGGACGAGCTCTGGAAACACCATATATTTT	CASSRTSSGNTIYF
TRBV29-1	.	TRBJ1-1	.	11	TGCAGCGTTGTTGGGGGAGCTGAAGCTTTCTTT	CSVVGGAEAFF
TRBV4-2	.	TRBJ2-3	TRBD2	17	TGTGCCAGCAGCCAAGGACTAGCGGGGGAGCAACAGGGGACGCAGTATTTT	CASSQGLAGEQQGTQYF
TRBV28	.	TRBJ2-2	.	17	TGTGCCAGCAGGGGGGGCCCTCTGCGACTAAACACCGGGGAGCTGTTTTTT	CASRGGPLRLNTGELFF
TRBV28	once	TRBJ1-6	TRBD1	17	TGTGCCAGCAGGGGGGACAGAGTGAGCTCCTATAATTCACCCCTCCACTTT	CASRGDRVSSYNSPLHF
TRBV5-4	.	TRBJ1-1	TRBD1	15	TGTGCCAGCAGCTTCCAGGGGGCTGGGTACACTGAAGCTTTCTTT	CASSFQGAGYTEAFF
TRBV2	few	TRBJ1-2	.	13	TGTGCCAGCAGCCCCCAGGGGAGGGGTGGCTACACCTTC	CASSPQGRGGYTF
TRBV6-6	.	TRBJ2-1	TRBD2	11	TGTGCCAGCAGCCCGACTAGCGTACAGTTCTTC	CASSPTSVQFF
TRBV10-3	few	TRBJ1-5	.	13	TGTGCCACTTCACCCCAAACGGACCAGCCCCAGCATTTT	CATSPQTDQPQHF
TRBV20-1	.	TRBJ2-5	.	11	TGCAGTGCTGGGCCCACGGAGACCCAGTACTTC	CSAGPTETQYF
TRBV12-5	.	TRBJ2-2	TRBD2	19	TGTGCTAGTGGAAATACGGGACTAGCGGGGGTCACGAACACCGGGGAGCTGTTTTTT	CASGNTGLAGVTNTGELFF
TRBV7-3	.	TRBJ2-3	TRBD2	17	TGTGCCAGCAGCTCGGGACTAGCGGGGGCCTCAGCAGATACGCAGTATTTT	CASSSGLAGASADTQYF
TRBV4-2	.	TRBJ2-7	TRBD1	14	TGTGCCAGCAGCCTCCAACAGGGGTCCTACGAGCAGTACTTC	CASSLQQGSYEQYF
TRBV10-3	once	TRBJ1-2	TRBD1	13	TGTGCCATCGGGGTGGACAGGGGACATGGCTACACCTTC	CAIGVDRGHGYTF
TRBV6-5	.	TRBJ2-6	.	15	TGTGCCAGCAGTCGCGACGGCTCTGGGGCCAACGTCCTGACTTTC	CASSRDGSGANVLTF
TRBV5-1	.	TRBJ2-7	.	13	TGCGCCAGCAGCTTAACAGGGCTCTACGAGCAGTACTTC	CASSLTGLYEQYF
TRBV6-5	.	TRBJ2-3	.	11	TGTGCCAGCAGATTCACAGATACGCAGTATTTT	CASRFTDTQYF
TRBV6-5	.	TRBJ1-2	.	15	TGTGCCAGCAGTAACCCCGGGACACCACCCTATGGCTACACCTTC	CASSNPGTPPYGYTF
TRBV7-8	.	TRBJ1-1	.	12	TGTGCCAGCAGCATTGCCTCCACTGAAGCTTTCTTT	CASSIASTEAFF
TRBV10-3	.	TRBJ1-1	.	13	TGTGCCATCGAAAGGGATGCGAACACTGAAGCTTTCTTT	CAIERDANTEAFF
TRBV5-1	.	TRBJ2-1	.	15	TGCGCCAGCAGCCCTGGACAGTGGGCCAACAATGAGCAGTTCTTC	CASSPGQWANNEQFF
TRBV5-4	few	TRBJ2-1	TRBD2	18	TGTGCCAGCAGCTTGGCCAGAGTTGGGCCTAGCGGGTACAATGAGCAGTTCTTC	CASSLARVGPSGYNEQFF
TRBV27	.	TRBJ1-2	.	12	TGTGCCAGCAGCAGCGCGGACTATGGCTACACCTTC	CASSSADYGYTF
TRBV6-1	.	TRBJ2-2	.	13	TGTGCCAGCGTACAAATGAACACCGGGGAGCTGTTTTTT	CASVQMNTGELFF
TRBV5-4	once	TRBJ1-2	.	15	TGTGCCAGCACCCTAACCGGGAGGGAGGGCTATGGCTACACCTTC	CASTLTGREGYGYTF
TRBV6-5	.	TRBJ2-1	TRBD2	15	TGTGCCAGCAGCCATACTAGCGGGAGTCGCCATGAGCAGTTCTTC	CASSHTSGSRHEQFF
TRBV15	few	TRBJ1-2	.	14	TGTGCCACCAGCCGGGGGGGAGCTAACTATGGCTACACCTTC	CATSRGGANYGYTF
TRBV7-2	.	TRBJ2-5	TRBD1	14	TGTGCCAGCAGCACACTCACAGGGGGAGAGACCCAGTACTTC	CASSTLTGGETQYF
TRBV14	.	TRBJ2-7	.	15	TGTGCCAGCAGCCCCGGGCGAGGACTACGATACGAGCAGTACTTC	CASSPGRGLRYEQYF
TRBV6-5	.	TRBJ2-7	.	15	TGTGCCAGCAGTTCTTGGACAGTGAATAAGGACGAGCAGTACTTC	CASSSWTVNKDEQYF
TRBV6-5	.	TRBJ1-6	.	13	TGTGCCAGCAGTTCCCTTGATAATTCACCCCTCCACTTT	CASSSLDNSPLHF
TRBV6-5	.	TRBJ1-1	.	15	TGTGCCAGCAGTTCCCGACTGGACATGAACACTGAAGCTTTCTTT	CASSSRLDMNTEAFF
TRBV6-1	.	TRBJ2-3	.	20	TGTGCCAGCAGCGAATCCACCTTTTCCTTCCGGTTTAGTGGCACAGATACGCAGTATTTT	CASSESTFSFRFSGTDTQYF
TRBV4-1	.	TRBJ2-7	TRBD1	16	TGCGCCAGCAGCCAAGTACCGGGACAGGGAACGATTGAGCAGTACTTC	CASSQVPGQGTIEQYF
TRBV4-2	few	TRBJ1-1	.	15	TGTGCCAGCAGCCGGACGGTGGAGGACTTGAGGTCGGCTTTCTTT	CASSRTVEDLRSAFF
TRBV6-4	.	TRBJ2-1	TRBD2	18	TGTGCCAGGACCGGGACAGGGAATACTAGCGGGAGGGCTGATGAGCAGTTCTTC	CARTGTGNTSGRADEQFF
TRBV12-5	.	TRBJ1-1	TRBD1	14	TGTGCTAGTGGTTCCAGGGGGGGTGGCACTGAAGCTTTCTTT	CASGSRGGGTEAFF
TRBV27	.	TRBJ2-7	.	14	TGTGCCAGCAGTTACAGCCTTGGGGGATACGAGCAGTACTTC	CASSYSLGGYEQYF
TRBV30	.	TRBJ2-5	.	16	TGTGCCTGGAGTAAGCAGGGGCTCACCCGAATAGAGACCCAGTACTTC	CAWSKQGLTRIETQYF